This paragraph covers one T cell receptor beta chain sequence. Antigen unknown. The deep-level immunoSEQ assay was used. Assay used: immunoSEQ multiplex PCR; TCRdb lists only in-frame clones, some missing. The table includes around 1.1 million clones, approximately 77% detected once. The sample comes from a study of shared clonotypes between healthy human individuals. Background on the study: The composition of the donors was a couple of women and a few men aged 18 to 49.

The study's findings and limits: Several donors held approximately 4.6% of naive CD4 clonotypes in common. Among the subsets, naive ones generally showed larger estimated richness than memory ones.

Sequences were obtained from memory CD4+ T cells from PBMCs. Indicated subset: CD45RA-negative fraction. This clonotype was sampled from a man between 18 and 35 years old in good health. Some clones in this sample may be carry-over from other donors' samples.

CDR3 in DNA: TGCGCCAGCAGCTGGACGGTACCGAGCTCCTACAATGAGCAGTTCTTC. It is translated as CASSWTVPSSYNEQFF. J is TRBJ2-1 and V is TRBV5-1; D gene ambiguous. V gave up 3 bases and J gave up 0 bases, with 13 bases separating them. The germline gives CDR1 SGHRS, CDR2 YFSETQ. This CDR3 has 16 amino acids.